The rows below give T cell receptor beta chains drawn from one sample of a study of monozygotic twins with cystic fibrosis. Data came from immunoSEQ multiplex PCR; TCRdb stores just in-frame clones and leaves some out. The table shows over 25,000 clones, with roughly 96% occurring only once. Source material: blood. These receptors all stem from a girl aged 2-10 years with cystic fibrosis. Both conserved end residues are part of each CDR3. A D gene is named only where the DNA matches it firmly.

CDR3nt: TGTGCCAGCAGCCCAGGGGAAGGCCGGGCGGACTATGGCTACACCTTC
CDR3aa: CASSPGEGRADYGYTF
j_gene: TRBJ1-2
v_gene: TRBV2
d_gene: NA

CDR3nt: TGTGCCACCAGCAGAGAGTCAGGCCTGTACGAGCAGTACTTC
CDR3aa: CATSRESGLYEQYF
j_gene: TRBJ2-7
v_gene: TRBV15
d_gene: NA

CDR3nt: TGTGCCAGCAGTTCGCCCCGGGGGAGAGAGACTGAAGCTTTCTTT
CDR3aa: CASSSPRGRETEAFF
j_gene: TRBJ1-1
v_gene: TRBV27
d_gene: NA

CDR3nt: TGTGCCAGCAGCCACTACGTGGGCTGGGAGCAGTACTTC
CDR3aa: CASSHYVGWEQYF
j_gene: TRBJ2-7
v_gene: TRBV4-2
d_gene: NA

CDR3nt: TGTGCCAGCAGTCTGGCGGGACTAGCGAAGGCAGACGAGCAGTACTTC
CDR3aa: CASSLAGLAKADEQYF
j_gene: TRBJ2-7
v_gene: TRBV28
d_gene: TRBD2

CDR3nt: TGTGCCAGCAGCTCACCAAGTACTTTCCAAGAGACCCAGTACTTC
CDR3aa: CASSSPSTFQETQYF
j_gene: TRBJ2-5
v_gene: TRBV7-8
d_gene: NA

CDR3nt: TGTGCCAGCAGCCCAGGGGGCGGCTACGAGCAGTACTTC
CDR3aa: CASSPGGGYEQYF
j_gene: TRBJ2-7
v_gene: TRBV28
d_gene: TRBD1

CDR3nt: TGTGCCAGCAGCCCACTCCGCCGACTAGCGGCTACAGATACGCAGTATTTT
CDR3aa: CASSPLRRLAATDTQYF
j_gene: TRBJ2-3
v_gene: TRBV5-6
d_gene: TRBD2

CDR3nt: TGTGCCAGCAGCTTAGCGGGACGCCCTGATGCACAAGAGACCCAGTACTTC
CDR3aa: CASSLAGRPDAQETQYF
j_gene: TRBJ2-5
v_gene: TRBV11-2
d_gene: NA

CDR3nt: TGTGCCAGCAGCGTCGACAGGAGCTCCTACGAGCAGTACTTC
CDR3aa: CASSVDRSSYEQYF
j_gene: TRBJ2-7
v_gene: TRBV7-9
d_gene: NA